The entry below gives a single T cell receptor beta chain sequence along with its context. Its antigen remains unknown. The CDR3 is 14 residues long. V was pared by 5 bases and J by 0 bases, with 4 bases of the junction left unmatched. The germline V gene encodes CDR1 SGHRS and CDR2 YFSETQ. The PCR used 60 Vbeta and 13 Jbeta primers. Assay: immunoSEQ multiplex PCR; the TCRdb copy retains only in-frame clones and omits some. Its table lists approximately 140,000 clones. In nominal health when sampled, donors likely had unrecorded immune exposures nonetheless. The data were obtained in a study of cytomegalovirus exposure and HLA in healthy donors. The study's findings and limits: It was in a later analysis that TCR association rates were seen to vary by HLA locus, highest for DRB1 and lowest for HLA-C.

Specimen: PBMCs. This clonotype originated in a woman aged 18-29 years in good health and CMV-seronegative. The chain links TRBV5-1 to TRBJ2-7, with TRBD2 matching over 8 bases. In nucleotides, the CDR3 is TGCGCCAGCAGATTAGGGACTAGCTCCTACGAGCAGTACTTC. The encoded protein is CASRLGTSSYEQYF.